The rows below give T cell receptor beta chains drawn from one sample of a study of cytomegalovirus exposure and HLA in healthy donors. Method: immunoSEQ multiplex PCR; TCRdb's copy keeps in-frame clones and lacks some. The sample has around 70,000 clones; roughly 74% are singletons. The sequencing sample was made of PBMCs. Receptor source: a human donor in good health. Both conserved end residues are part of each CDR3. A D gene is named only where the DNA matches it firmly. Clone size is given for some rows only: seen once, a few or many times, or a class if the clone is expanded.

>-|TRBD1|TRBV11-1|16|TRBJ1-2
TGTGCCAGCAGCCCAGGGACAGGCTTCCTCGGCTATGGCTACACCTTC
CASSPGTGFLGYGYTF
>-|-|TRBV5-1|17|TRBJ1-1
TGCGCCAGCAGCTCACAGGCGGCACCTTCTTGGAACACTGAAGCTTTCTTT
CASSSQAAPSWNTEAFF
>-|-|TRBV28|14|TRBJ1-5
TGTGCCAGCAGTTTATCAGGCTTCAATCAGCCCCAGCATTTT
CASSLSGFNQPQHF
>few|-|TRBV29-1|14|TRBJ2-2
TGCAGCGTTGGTCAGGGCTTGAACACCGGGGAGCTGTTTTTT
CSVGQGLNTGELFF
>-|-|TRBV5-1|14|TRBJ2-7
TGCGCCAGCAGCTTGGCAGAGAATAGGGGCGAGCAGTACTTC
CASSLAENRGEQYF
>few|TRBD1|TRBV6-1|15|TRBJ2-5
TGTGCCAGCAGTCTCCCGGGACAGGGAGCGGAGACCCAGTACTTC
CASSLPGQGAETQYF
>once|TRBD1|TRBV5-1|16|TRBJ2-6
TGCGCCAGCAGCGGCGGACAGGGAACCGGGGCCAACGTCCTGACTTTC
CASSGGQGTGANVLTF
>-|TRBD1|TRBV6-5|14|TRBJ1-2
TGTGCCAGCAGTTCGACAGGGCCCACCTATGGCTACACCTTC
CASSSTGPTYGYTF
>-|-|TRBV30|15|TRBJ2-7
TGTGCCTGGAGTAAAGCAGTCTCCCCCAGGGACGAGCAGTACTTC
CAWSKAVSPRDEQYF
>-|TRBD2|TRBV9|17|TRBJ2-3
TGTGCCAGCAGCGTAGTGGGACTAGCGGGGAGCACAGATACGCAGTATTTT
CASSVVGLAGSTDTQYF
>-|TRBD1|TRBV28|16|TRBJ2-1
TGTGCCAGCAGTTTATGGGACAGGCGAACTAACAATGAGCAGTTCTTC
CASSLWDRRTNNEQFF
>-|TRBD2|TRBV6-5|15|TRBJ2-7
TGTGCCAGCAGTTACTCGCATAGCGGGAAGGACGAGCAGTACTTC
CASSYSHSGKDEQYF
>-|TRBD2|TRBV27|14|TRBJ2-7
TGTGCCAGCAGTTTAAACCCGGGGGGAGAAGAGCAGTACTTC
CASSLNPGGEEQYF
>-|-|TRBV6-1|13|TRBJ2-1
TGTGCCATCCTAGAAGGCACCTACAATGAGCAGTTCTTC
CAILEGTYNEQFF
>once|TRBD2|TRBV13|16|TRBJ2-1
TGTGCCAGCAGCCCGAGCGGGAGCCCCTCATACAATGAGCAGTTCTTC
CASSPSGSPSYNEQFF
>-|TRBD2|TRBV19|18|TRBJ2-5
TGTGCCAGTAGTCCCACGGGACTAGCGGGCCGAAGCCAAGAGACCCAGTACTTC
CASSPTGLAGRSQETQYF
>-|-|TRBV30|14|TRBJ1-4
TGTGCCTGGCTTCTGACAGGTTGGAATGAAAAACTGTTTTTT
CAWLLTGWNEKLFF